This T cell receptor (beta chain) was retrieved from a study of T-cell reconstitution after alpha-beta-depleted transplantation in children (dated by TCRdb to the mid-2010s). About the investigation overall: Using TCR repertoire profiling, the study quantitatively followed how T-cell immune reconstitution unfolded in children after TCRalphabeta/CD19-depleted allogeneic hematopoietic cell transplantation.

Looking up the germline V gene yields CDR1 SGHTA and CDR2 FQGNSA. The CDR3 starts with the cysteine, ends with the phenylalanine, and has 16 residues. Only the CDR3 part of the read is kept: 48 bases, read in frame from the first base. From V the trimming removes 2 bases and from J it removes 4 bases, while the gene matches leave 4 bases of the junction unaccounted for. In this sample, this clonotype turned up many times. It lacks a known antigen. No much larger clone is present one base from it, and per-base qualities are unavailable. The library was generated by PCR. Sequencing took place on an Illumina HiSeq 2500. Molecular barcoding was employed in the preparation of TCR libraries, with unique molecular identifiers being used to normalize TCRbeta repertoire quantification. TCRdb reanalyzed the raw reads on its own, using fastp at Q25 for trimming and MiXCR for clone calling, and kept in-frame beta chains. Rows are unified per CDR3 protein, each entry keeping the most common DNA and genes. The sample table contains approximately 590,000 distinct CDR3 sequences; only one count was recorded for roughly 10% of them. The ten top clones hold about 4.3% of the sample.

The starting material was PBMCs from the stem cell graft donor, obtained from the stem cell graft. The chain uses TRBV7-2 and TRBJ2-1; 11 bases in the junction line up with TRBD2. This TCR derives from a human donor who donated a stem cell graft to a child with acute myeloid leukemia. The nucleotide sequence is given as TGTGCCAGCAGCTTACAGGGGACTAGCGGTTACAATGAGCAGTTCTTC. It translates as CASSLQGTSGYNEQFF.